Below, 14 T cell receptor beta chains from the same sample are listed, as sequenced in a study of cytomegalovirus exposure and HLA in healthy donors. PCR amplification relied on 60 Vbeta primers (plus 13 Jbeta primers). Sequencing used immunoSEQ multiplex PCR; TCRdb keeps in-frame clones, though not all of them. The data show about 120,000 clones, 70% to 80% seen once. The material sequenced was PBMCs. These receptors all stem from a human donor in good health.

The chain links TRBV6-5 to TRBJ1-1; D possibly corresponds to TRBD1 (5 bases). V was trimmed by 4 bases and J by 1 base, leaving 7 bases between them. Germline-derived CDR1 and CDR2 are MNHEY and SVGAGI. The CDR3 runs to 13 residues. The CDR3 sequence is CASSFQGNTEAFF. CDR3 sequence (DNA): TGTGCCAGCAGTTTCCAGGGGAACACTGAAGCTTTCTTT.

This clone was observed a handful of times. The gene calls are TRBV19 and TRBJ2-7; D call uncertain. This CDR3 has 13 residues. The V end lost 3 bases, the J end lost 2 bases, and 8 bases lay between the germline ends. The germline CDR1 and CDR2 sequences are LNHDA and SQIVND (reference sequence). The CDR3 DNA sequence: TGTGCCAGTAGTATTCAAGGAGCCTACGAGCAGTACTTC. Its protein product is CASSIQGAYEQYF.

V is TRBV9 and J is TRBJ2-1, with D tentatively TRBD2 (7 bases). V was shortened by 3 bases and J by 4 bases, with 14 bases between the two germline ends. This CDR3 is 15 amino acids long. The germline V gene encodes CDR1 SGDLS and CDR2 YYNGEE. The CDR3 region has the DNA TGTGCCAGCAGCGGGGGGGGACAAGGGTACAATGAGCAGTTCTTC. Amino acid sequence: CASSGGGQGYNEQFF.

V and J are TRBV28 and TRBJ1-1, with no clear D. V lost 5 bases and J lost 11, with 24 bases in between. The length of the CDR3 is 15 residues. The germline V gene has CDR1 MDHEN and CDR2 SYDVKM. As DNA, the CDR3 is TGTGCCAGCAGTGTTTTAACCGCAGGAATGGGCAGGGCTTTCTTT. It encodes CASSVLTAGMGRAFF.

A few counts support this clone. Here the CDR3 reads CASSLAGSGRSSYNEQFF. DNA for the CDR3: TGTGCCAGCAGCTTGGCGGGGAGCGGGAGGAGCTCCTACAATGAGCAGTTCTTC. The chain has TRBV5-4 and TRBJ2-1, with 9 bases fitting TRBD2. Germline CDR1 and CDR2: SGHNT and YYREEE (reference sequence). There are 18 residues in the CDR3. V lost 0 bases to trimming and J lost 0 bases; unmatched junction nucleotides: 7.

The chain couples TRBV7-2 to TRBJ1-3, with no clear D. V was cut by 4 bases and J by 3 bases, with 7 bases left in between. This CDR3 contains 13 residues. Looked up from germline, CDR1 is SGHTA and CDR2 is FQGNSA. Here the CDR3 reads CASSSEIGNTIYF. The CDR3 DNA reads TGTGCCAGCAGCTCAGAAATTGGAAACACCATATATTTT.

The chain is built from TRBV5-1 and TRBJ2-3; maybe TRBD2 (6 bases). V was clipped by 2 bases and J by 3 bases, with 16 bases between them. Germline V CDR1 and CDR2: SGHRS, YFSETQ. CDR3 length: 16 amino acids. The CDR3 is CASSFDSGLPTDTQYF. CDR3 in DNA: TGCGCCAGCAGCTTTGACTCGGGACTTCCGACAGATACGCAGTATTTT.

The CDR3 region is CASSLAREERSQHGYTF. Written as DNA, the CDR3 is TGTGCCAGCAGTTTGGCCCGGGAGGAACGAAGCCAACATGGCTACACCTTC. The gene calls are TRBV13 and TRBJ1-2; D is ambiguous. The CDR3 consists of 17 residues. Per germline, CDR1 PRHDT and CDR2 FYEKMQ (reference sequence). V shed 6 bases and J shed 6 bases, with 26 bases lying between them.

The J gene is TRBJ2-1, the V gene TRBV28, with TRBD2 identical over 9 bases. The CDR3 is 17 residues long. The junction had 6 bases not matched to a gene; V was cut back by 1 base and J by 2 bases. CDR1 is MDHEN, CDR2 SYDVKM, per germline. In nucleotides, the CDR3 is TGTGCCAGCAGTTTATCTGCGGGGGGGCCCCCCTACAATGAGCAGTTCTTC. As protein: CASSLSAGGPPYNEQFF. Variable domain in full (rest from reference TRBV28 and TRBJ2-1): DVKVTQSSRYLVKRTGEKVFLECVQDMDHENMFWYRQDPGLGLRLIYFSYDVKMKEKGDIPEGYSVSREKKERFSLILESASTNQTSMYLCASSLSAGGPPYNEQFFGPGTRLTVL.

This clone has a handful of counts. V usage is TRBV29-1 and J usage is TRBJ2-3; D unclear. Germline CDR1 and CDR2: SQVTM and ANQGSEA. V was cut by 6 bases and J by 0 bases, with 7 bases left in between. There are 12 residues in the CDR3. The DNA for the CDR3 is TGCAGCGTGGGCTCTAGCACAGATACGCAGTATTTT. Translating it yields CSVGSSTDTQYF.

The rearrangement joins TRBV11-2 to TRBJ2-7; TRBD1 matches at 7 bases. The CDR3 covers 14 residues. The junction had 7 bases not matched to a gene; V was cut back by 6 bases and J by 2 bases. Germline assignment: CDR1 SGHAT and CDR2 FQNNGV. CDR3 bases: TGTGCCAGCAGTAGAGGGGGCAGGACCTACGAGCAGTACTTC. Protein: CASSRGGRTYEQYF.

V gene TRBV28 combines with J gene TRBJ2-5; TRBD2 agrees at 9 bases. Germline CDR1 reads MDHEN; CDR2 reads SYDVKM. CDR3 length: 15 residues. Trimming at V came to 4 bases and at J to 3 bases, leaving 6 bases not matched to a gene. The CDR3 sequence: CASSSYSGGKETQYF. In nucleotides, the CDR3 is TGTGCCAGCAGTTCTTATAGCGGGGGTAAAGAGACCCAGTACTTC.

The CDR3 region is CSGTTGAHTEAFF. The CDR3 region has the DNA TGCAGCGGTACGACAGGGGCGCACACTGAAGCTTTCTTT. V and J are TRBV29-1 and TRBJ1-1; 8 bases are a match to TRBD1. This CDR3 region has 13 residues. The trim removed 7 bases at V and 3 bases at J, leaving 7 bases unmatched. Germline V gene lookup returns CDR1 SQVTM and CDR2 ANQGSEA.

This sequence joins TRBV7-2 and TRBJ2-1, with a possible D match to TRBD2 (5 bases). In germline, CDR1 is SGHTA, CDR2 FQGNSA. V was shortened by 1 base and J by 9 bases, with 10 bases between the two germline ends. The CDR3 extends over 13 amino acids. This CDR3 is CASSLVRGSEQFF. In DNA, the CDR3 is TGTGCCAGCAGCTTAGTTCGGGGTTCTGAGCAGTTCTTC.